The 32 T cell receptor beta chains below come from one sample, sequenced in a study of T cell repertoires in cytomegalovirus infection. Via MiXCR, TCRdb re-called the reads, giving one row per CDR3 protein. The sample shows 600,000 to 800,000 distinct CDR3 sequences, 20% to 25% of them seen only once. The sequencing input was CD8+ T cells from PBMCs. These receptors were taken from a human donor in good health (CMV status not recorded). Some clones in this sample may be carry-over from other donors' samples.

This clonotype was counted only a few times. This chain links TRBV20-1 with TRBJ1-2, with unresolved D. V shed 5 bases and J shed 4 bases, with 11 bases lying between them. The CDR3 sequence is 12 residues long. Germline-derived CDR1 and CDR2 are DFQATT and SNEGSKA (reference sequence). CDR3 sequence reads: CSAPASTYGYTF. In nucleotides, the CDR3 is TGCAGTGCTCCCGCAAGTACCTATGGCTACACCTTC.

This chain joins TRBV29-1 and TRBJ2-1; no definite D call. The CDR3 is made up of 13 amino acids. Trimming removed 6 bases at V and 5 bases at J, with 14 bases between. Germline CDR1 SQVTM, CDR2 ANQGSEA. This CDR3 reads CSVPLLGDNEQFF. The DNA for the CDR3 is TGCAGCGTGCCCCTCTTGGGTGACAATGAGCAGTTCTTC.

This chain connects TRBV28 to TRBJ2-7, with a tentative D call TRBD1 (5 bases). This CDR3 is 15 amino acids long. Germline V CDR1 and CDR2: MDHEN, SYDVKM. Trimming removed 0 bases at V and 2 bases at J, with 11 bases between. The CDR3 region is CASSLWNGHTYEQYF. The CDR3 bases are TGTGCCAGCAGTTTATGGAACGGACATACCTACGAGCAGTACTTC.

The V call is TRBV6-2 or TRBV6-3, the J call TRBJ2-2; TRBD1 matches at 8 bases. With V trimmed by 9 bases and J by 3 bases, 6 bases remained unmatched. The length of the CDR3 is 14 residues. The V gene's germline CDR1 is MNHEY and CDR2 SVGEGT. In DNA form, the CDR3 reads TGTGCCAGTTGGACAGGGAGCTACACCGGGGAGCTGTTTTTT. As protein: CASWTGSYTGELFF.

For this clonotype: This may be a read error, as it is one base from a much larger clone. The chain couples TRBV7-2 to TRBJ2-3; D is uncertain. The CDR3 has 16 amino acids. Per germline, CDR1 SGHTA and CDR2 FQGNSA. Trimming left V 1 base short and J 3 bases short, with 14 bases between. CDR3 loop: CASSLVGPIMTDTQYF. For the CDR3, the DNA is TGTGCCAGCAGCTTAGTCGGGCCTATAATGACAGATACGCAGTATTTT.

The chain combines TRBV27 with TRBJ2-3; D possibly corresponds to TRBD1 (7 bases). V gave up 6 bases and J gave up 0 bases, with 13 bases separating them. The CDR3 runs 15 residues. Germline CDR1 reads MNHEY; CDR2 reads SMNVEV (reference sequence). The CDR3 loop reads CASSAEGASTDTQYF. Written as DNA, the CDR3 is TGTGCCAGCAGCGCGGAGGGGGCTAGCACAGATACGCAGTATTTT.

Of note for this clonotype: This may be a read error, as it is one base from a much larger clone. V usage is TRBV6-5 and J usage is TRBJ2-7, with 10 bases lining up with TRBD1. In germline, CDR1 is MNHEY, CDR2 SVGAGI. The V gene end was trimmed by 5 bases and the J gene end by 6 bases; junction bases not matched to a gene: 7. The CDR3 is 14 residues long. The DNA of the CDR3 is TGTGCCAGCAGTCACGGGACAGGGGATTTCGAGCAGTACTTC. Amino acid sequence: CASSHGTGDFEQYF.

The chain has TRBV12-3 or TRBV12-4 and TRBJ2-1, with a weak D call TRBD1 (5 bases). With 4 bases removed from V and 0 bases from J, the gap between germline ends came to 10 bases. This CDR3 is 15 amino acids long. CDR3 residues: CASSSTETSYNEQFF. CDR3 in DNA: TGTGCCAGCAGTTCGACAGAAACCTCCTACAATGAGCAGTTCTTC.

V gene TRBV19 combines with J gene TRBJ1-5, with D possibly being TRBD1 (5 bases). The CDR3 covers 12 residues. CDR1 is LNHDA and CDR2 is SQIVND in the germline V gene (reference sequence). Trimming pared 5 bases from V and 8 bases from J, leaving 10 bases between. The CDR3 DNA is TGTGCCAGTAGTCCCTGGGACGAGCCCCAGCATTTT. It translates to CASSPWDEPQHF. Full variable domain (rest looked up from reference TRBV19 and TRBJ1-5): DGGITQSPKYLFRKEGQNVTLSCEQNLNHDAMYWYRQDPGQGLRLIYYSQIVNDFQKGDIAEGYSVSREKKESFPLTVTSAQKNPTAFYLCASSPWDEPQHFGDGTRLSIL.

Remarks on this clonotype: A much larger clone lies one base from this, so it may be a read error. This CDR3 fails to terminate in the conserved phenylalanine or tryptophan, so it likely reflects a read error. CDR3 sequence: CASSLGKNEQFS. CDR3 bases: TGTGCCAGCAGCTTAGGAAAGAATGAGCAGTTCTCC. The chain recombines TRBV7-6 with TRBJ2-1; D remains ambiguous. Per germline, CDR1 SGHVS and CDR2 FNYEAQ. This CDR3 has 12 amino acids. Trimming removed 1 base from V and 7 bases from J, with 5 bases in between.

The chain carries TRBV6-5 and TRBJ2-1; D is perhaps TRBD1 or TRBD2 (5 bases each). Trimming removed 0 bases at V and 0 bases at J, with 9 bases between. The CDR3 has 16 amino acids. CDR1 is MNHEY and CDR2 is SVGAGI in the germline V gene. The CDR3 region is CASSYSGRSSYNEQFF. Here the CDR3 DNA reads TGTGCCAGCAGTTACTCGGGACGGAGCTCCTACAATGAGCAGTTCTTC.

The CDR3 sequence is CSVQLGTGTGELFF. CDR3 bases: TGCAGCGTCCAACTTGGGACAGGGACCGGGGAGCTGTTTTTT. The chain recombines TRBV29-1 with TRBJ2-2; 9 bases are a match to TRBD1. Losses at the gene ends were 6 bases for V and 5 bases for J; bases not matched to a gene: 7. The germline gives CDR1 SQVTM, CDR2 ANQGSEA. The CDR3 sequence is 14 residues long.

V usage is TRBV9 and J usage is TRBJ2-1, with 9 bases fitting TRBD2. Per germline, CDR1 SGDLS and CDR2 YYNGEE. V dropped 3 bases and J dropped 2; count of bases not matched to a gene: 9. The CDR3 has 17 residues. CDR3 residues: CASSAPSRGGAYNEQFF. CDR3 DNA: TGTGCCAGCAGCGCACCCTCCCGCGGGGGGGCCTACAATGAGCAGTTCTTC.

This clonotype was counted many times. The V call is TRBV7-6, the J call TRBJ1-2, with D possibly being TRBD1 (5 bases). The CDR3 extends over 14 amino acids. V lost 5 bases and J lost 0, with 10 bases in between. CDR1 SGHVS and CDR2 FNYEAQ come from the germline V gene. DNA of the CDR3: TGTGCCAGCAGCCCCAGGGTAGCTAACTATGGCTACACCTTC. It specifies CASSPRVANYGYTF.

The chain joins TRBV7-9 to TRBJ1-6, with D unclear. V lost 1 base, J lost 8 bases, and 9 bases lay in between. The CDR3 totals 14 residues. Germline V gene data show CDR1 as SEHNR and CDR2 as FQNEAQ (reference sequence). In DNA form, the CDR3 reads TGTGCCAGCAGCTTAGTGGCACTGGATTCACCCCTCCACTTT. Its translation: CASSLVALDSPLHF.

This clonotype was detected many times. As DNA, the CDR3 is TGTGCCAGCAGCAAGGACAGTTCCTACAATGAGCAGTTCTTC. Translated: CASSKDSSYNEQFF. V is TRBV7-9 and J is TRBJ2-1, with D maybe TRBD1 (6 bases). V was trimmed by 5 bases and J by 1 base, leaving 9 bases between them. CDR1 is SEHNR and CDR2 is FQNEAQ in the germline V gene (reference sequence). The CDR3 spans 14 residues.

This clonotype turned up a few times. The chain employs TRBV6-5 and TRBJ1-2, with D maybe TRBD1 (5 bases). V was pared by 0 bases and J by 5 bases, with 10 bases between. The CDR3 runs to 14 residues. The V gene's germline CDR1 is MNHEY and CDR2 SVGAGI. The CDR3 sequence: CASSYSGGVYGYTF. The CDR3 coding sequence is TGTGCCAGCAGTTACTCGGGGGGGGTTTATGGCTACACCTTC.

This clonotype was found many times. The chain links TRBV7-2 to TRBJ2-5, with 10 bases aligning to TRBD2. With 6 bases clipped from V and 5 bases from J, the junction kept 6 bases outside the gene matches. CDR1 is SGHTA and CDR2 is FQGNSA in the germline V gene. CDR3 length: 14 residues. CDR3 residues: CASSSLAGVETQYF. The DNA of the CDR3 is TGTGCCAGCAGTTCCCTAGCGGGGGTGGAGACCCAGTACTTC.

The table lists this clonotype with a few counts. The rearrangement links TRBV2 to TRBJ2-7; no clear D gene. Between the trimmed V and J ends, which lost 5 bases and 7 bases, there was a span of 18 bases. Germline CDR1 reads SNHLY; CDR2 reads FYNNEI. The CDR3 extends over 14 amino acids. Here the CDR3 reads CASSWADPPAEQYF. As DNA, the CDR3 is TGTGCCAGCAGTTGGGCGGACCCTCCCGCGGAGCAGTACTTC.

This clonotype turned up a few times. This chain joins TRBV6-1 and TRBJ2-1, with 8 nucleotides matching TRBD1. J lost 6 bases, V lost 5 bases, and 12 bases had no gene match. CDR1 and CDR2 (germline): MNHNS, SASEGT. The CDR3 has 16 amino acids. The DNA of the CDR3 is TGTGCCAGCAGTCTCCACCTAACAGGGGGAGGCAATGAGCAGTTCTTC. Residues: CASSLHLTGGGNEQFF.

Ten or more counts support this clonotype. The chain employs TRBV28 and TRBJ2-5; D possibly corresponds to TRBD2 (5 bases). V lost 4 bases and J lost 0, with 12 bases in between. Germline V gene lookup returns CDR1 MDHEN and CDR2 SYDVKM. The CDR3 contains 15 residues. The CDR3 nucleotides read TGTGCCAGCAGTTCTAGCCCGGGATACCAAGAGACCCAGTACTTC. As protein: CASSSSPGYQETQYF.

This clonotype occurred a few times. V gene TRBV7-9 combines with J gene TRBJ1-1, with 7 bases lining up with TRBD1. After removal of 8 bases from V and 5 bases from J, the junction contained 14 bases not matched to a gene. The CDR3 runs to 15 residues. Germline values: CDR1 SEHNR, CDR2 FQNEAQ (reference sequence). The CDR3 nucleotides read TGTGCCAGCGCTTCGGGAGGGGGCGCGGGAACTGAAGCTTTCTTT. As protein: CASASGGGAGTEAFF. Complete variable domain (other parts from reference TRBV7-9 and TRBJ1-1): DTGVSQNPRHKITKRGQNVTFRCDPISEHNRLYWYRQTLGQGPEFLTYFQNEAQLEKSRLLSDRFSAERPKGSFSTLEIQRTEQGDSAMYLCASASGGGAGTEAFFGQGTRLTVV.

This clonotype was seen ten or more times. This chain joins TRBV6-6 and TRBJ1-1; the D gene is possibly TRBD1 (6 bases). CDR1 and CDR2 (germline): MNHNY, SVGAGI (reference sequence). This CDR3 comprises 17 residues. Trimming took off 9 bases at V and 2 bases at J, with 25 bases between the two ends. The CDR3 spells CASYGQSPIGPNTEAFF. The CDR3, as DNA: TGTGCCAGTTATGGACAGTCTCCAATAGGGCCAAACACTGAAGCTTTCTTT.

J is TRBJ2-1 and V is TRBV2; D is undetermined. The germline CDR1 and CDR2 sequences are SNHLY and FYNNEI. V was clipped by 7 bases and J by 5 bases, with 18 bases between them. The CDR3 totals 15 residues. The DNA of the CDR3 is TGTGCCAGCACCGGCTCCTTAGATAGAAACAATGAGCAGTTCTTC. Its translation is CASTGSLDRNNEQFF. Full variable domain (remainder filled in from reference TRBV2 and TRBJ2-1): EPEVTQTPSHQVTQMGQEVILRCVPISNHLYFYWYRQILGQKVEFLVSFYNNEISEKSEIFDDQFSVERPDGSNFTLKIRSTKLEDSAMYFCASTGSLDRNNEQFFGPGTRLTVL.

This clonotype has at least ten counts. V usage is TRBV7-6 and J usage is TRBJ1-1; no clear D. CDR1 is SGHVS, CDR2 FNYEAQ, per germline. The CDR3 runs 14 residues. The ends were cut back, 7 bases at V and 0 bases at J, with 12 bases in the middle. CDR3 amino acids: CASTLQDMNTEAFF. The CDR3 DNA reads as TGTGCCAGCACCCTCCAAGATATGAACACTGAAGCTTTCTTT.

The chain recombines TRBV28 with TRBJ2-7; 7 nucleotides align to TRBD2. The CDR3 has 13 amino acids. Germline V gene sequence: CDR1 MDHEN, CDR2 SYDVKM. The V and J ends lost 7 bases and 6 bases, in that order; junction bases with no gene match: 9. The CDR3 sequence is CASTLGREREQYF. The CDR3 bases are TGTGCCAGCACCTTAGGGAGGGAGCGCGAGCAGTACTTC.

As concerns this clonotype: A read error is possible here, since a much larger clone lies one base away. The rearrangement links TRBV7-2 to TRBJ2-3; 12 positions match TRBD2. The CDR3 is 15 amino acids. Germline assignment: CDR1 SGHTA and CDR2 FQGNSA. The CDR3 nucleotides read TGTGCCAGCAGCTTCACTAGCGGGGGGCGGGATACGGAGTATTTT. It specifies CASSFTSGGRDTEYF.

This clonotype was seen many times. This chain links TRBV7-2 with TRBJ1-6; D remains ambiguous. Germline V gene data show CDR1 as SGHTA and CDR2 as FQGNSA. The CDR3 consists of 17 residues. V was trimmed by 0 bases and J by 8 bases, leaving 17 bases between them. The CDR3 sequence: CASSLAVGRTNYSPLHF. Here the CDR3 DNA reads TGTGCCAGCAGCTTAGCGGTTGGACGGACTAATTATTCACCCCTCCACTTT. The full variable domain, completed using reference TRBV7-2 and TRBJ1-6, is GAGVSQSPSNKVTEKGKDVELRCDPISGHTALYWYRQSLGQGLEFLIYFQGNSAPDKSGLPSDRFSAERTGGSVSTLTIQRTQQEDSAVYLCASSLAVGRTNYSPLHFGNGTRLTVT.

The rearrangement uses TRBV15 and TRBJ1-1; TRBD1 agrees at 11 bases. CDR1 is LNHNV, CDR2 YYDKDF, per germline (reference sequence). J was trimmed by 3 bases and V by 3 bases; bases with no gene match: 3. CDR3 length: 15 amino acids. CDR3 bases: TGTGCCACCAGCAGGGACAGGGGGCTGGACACTGAAGCTTTCTTT. Its protein product is CATSRDRGLDTEAFF.

The chain is built from TRBV7-8 and TRBJ1-5, with no clear D. The CDR3 extends over 13 amino acids. The ends were cut back, 10 bases at V and 8 bases at J, with 18 bases in the middle. From germline, CDR1 is SGHVS and CDR2 FQNEAQ. The CDR3 DNA reads as TGTGCCAACACACGGGCCCCCGTGGAGCCCCAGCATTTT. Its protein is CANTRAPVEPQHF.

This clonotype was seen a handful of times. The chain employs TRBV28 and TRBJ1-5; 11 nucleotides match TRBD1. There are 14 residues in the CDR3. Germline assignment: CDR1 MDHEN and CDR2 SYDVKM. V lost 7 bases to trimming and J lost 6 bases; unmatched junction nucleotides: 5. This chain's CDR3 is CASTSGTGGQPQHF. The CDR3, as DNA: TGTGCCAGCACTTCCGGGACAGGGGGTCAGCCCCAGCATTTT.

The chain links TRBV11-3 to TRBJ1-1, with TRBD1 as a possible D gene (5 bases). Germline CDR1 SGHNT, CDR2 YENEEA. Trimming removed 4 bases from V and 6 bases from J, with 12 bases in between. The CDR3 is 13 amino acids. This CDR3 reads CASSSTANSEAFF. The CDR3 DNA is TGTGCCAGCAGCTCGACAGCAAACTCTGAAGCTTTCTTT.